The rows below give T cell receptor beta chains drawn from one sample of a study of T-cell memory formation after mild COVID-19. TCRdb re-analysed the 5' RACE reads in MiXCR, keeping a single row per CDR3 protein. The data hold around 450,000 distinct CDR3 sequences, with 20% to 30% observed a single time. The sequenced material came from PBMCs or a T cell subset sorted from them (not recorded which). The receptors here all came from an adult woman who had mild COVID-19 (a few samples of this study predate the infection). Cell type and time point are not known. Each CDR3 is given with its conserved first and last residue. D genes are given only for firm matches. Only part of the rows carry a size: once, few, many, or a class if the clone is expanded.

cdr3_nt: TGTGCCAGCAGCCCCCTATTTGAGCAGTTCTTC
cdr3_aa: CASSPLFEQFF
clone_size: -
d_call: -
j_call: TRBJ2-1
v_call: TRBV7-9

cdr3_nt: TGTGCCAGCAGTGACGGGACCCCAGATACGCAGTATTTT
cdr3_aa: CASSDGTPDTQYF
clone_size: -
d_call: -
j_call: TRBJ2-3
v_call: TRBV2

cdr3_nt: TGTGCCAGCAGTGACTGGACTGGAAACACCATATATTTT
cdr3_aa: CASSDWTGNTIYF
clone_size: few
d_call: -
j_call: TRBJ1-3
v_call: TRBV25-1

cdr3_nt: TGTGCCAGCAGCCAAGAGGATCTAGCGGGGGTCACAGATACGCAGTATTTT
cdr3_aa: CASSQEDLAGVTDTQYF
clone_size: -
d_call: TRBD2
j_call: TRBJ2-3
v_call: TRBV14

cdr3_nt: TGTGCCAGCAGCTTTGGACTAGCGGGGGCCCCGACAGATACGCAGTATTTT
cdr3_aa: CASSFGLAGAPTDTQYF
clone_size: many
d_call: TRBD2
j_call: TRBJ2-3
v_call: TRBV7-4

cdr3_nt: TGTGCCAGCAGTCCTCTTGACGTTCCCATATATTTT
cdr3_aa: CASSPLDVPIYF
clone_size: -
d_call: -
j_call: TRBJ1-3
v_call: TRBV12-3/TRBV12-4

cdr3_nt: TGCAGTGCTAGGACTAGCGGGAGTGTCAGTTCAGATACGCAGTATTTT
cdr3_aa: CSARTSGSVSSDTQYF
clone_size: -
d_call: TRBD2
j_call: TRBJ2-3
v_call: TRBV20-1

cdr3_nt: TGTGCCAGCAGCCAAGGGGGAATAGTGAACTACAATGAGCAGTTCTTC
cdr3_aa: CASSQGGIVNYNEQFF
clone_size: -
d_call: -
j_call: TRBJ2-1
v_call: TRBV3-1

cdr3_nt: TGTGCCAGCAGCGGTCGACAGAGTTACAATGAGCAGTTCTTC
cdr3_aa: CASSGRQSYNEQFF
clone_size: -
d_call: -
j_call: TRBJ2-1
v_call: TRBV9

cdr3_nt: TGTGCCAGCAGTGATAGAATCACAGATACGCAGTATTTT
cdr3_aa: CASSDRITDTQYF
clone_size: few
d_call: -
j_call: TRBJ2-3
v_call: TRBV2

cdr3_nt: TGTGCCATCGGGACACTTACCGGGGAGCTGTTTTTT
cdr3_aa: CAIGTLTGELFF
clone_size: many
d_call: -
j_call: TRBJ2-2
v_call: TRBV6-2/TRBV6-3

cdr3_nt: TGTGCCGGGGGGAGGGGCCGTGGCTACACCTTC
cdr3_aa: CAGGRGRGYTF
clone_size: few
d_call: -
j_call: TRBJ1-2
v_call: TRBV12-3/TRBV12-4

cdr3_nt: TGTGCCATCAGGAAAGACTCGGAGGCTTCACCCCTCCACTTT
cdr3_aa: CAIRKDSEASPLHF
clone_size: -
d_call: -
j_call: TRBJ1-6
v_call: TRBV10-3

cdr3_nt: TGTGCCAGCAGCTTGGAAGGCTTCCAATCGAACACTGAAGCTTTCTTT
cdr3_aa: CASSLEGFQSNTEAFF
clone_size: -
d_call: -
j_call: TRBJ1-1
v_call: TRBV5-5

cdr3_nt: TGTGCCAGCAGCCACAGCCCCGGGGAGCTGTTTTTT
cdr3_aa: CASSHSPGELFF
clone_size: -
d_call: -
j_call: TRBJ2-2
v_call: TRBV7-6

cdr3_nt: TGTGCCAGCAGTTTAGCCCCGGGTTCACCCCTCCACTTT
cdr3_aa: CASSLAPGSPLHF
clone_size: -
d_call: -
j_call: TRBJ1-6
v_call: TRBV12-3/TRBV12-4

cdr3_nt: TGTGCCAGCAGCTGGGGGGGAGACAGCGCGGAAGCTTTCTTT
cdr3_aa: CASSWGGDSAEAFF
clone_size: -
d_call: -
j_call: TRBJ1-1
v_call: TRBV7-9

cdr3_nt: TGCGCCAGCGGAACCTCTAGCGGGGGAAGGGAGCTGTTTTTT
cdr3_aa: CASGTSSGGRELFF
clone_size: few
d_call: TRBD2
j_call: TRBJ2-2
v_call: TRBV5-1

cdr3_nt: TGCGCCAGCAGCTCTCGACAGAACCCCTATGGCTACACCTTC
cdr3_aa: CASSSRQNPYGYTF
clone_size: few
d_call: -
j_call: TRBJ1-2
v_call: TRBV5-1

cdr3_nt: TGTGCCAGCAGCTTACGGAAGGACTGGAAAAACATTCAGTACTTC
cdr3_aa: CASSLRKDWKNIQYF
clone_size: -
d_call: -
j_call: TRBJ2-4
v_call: TRBV7-2

cdr3_nt: TGTGCCAGCAGTTTTGACAGGGGGCACTTCTACGAGCAGTACTTC
cdr3_aa: CASSFDRGHFYEQYF
clone_size: few
d_call: TRBD1
j_call: TRBJ2-7
v_call: TRBV6-6

cdr3_nt: TGTGCCAGCAGTGTGGGGGGGTTCCCGAACACTGAAGCTTTCTTT
cdr3_aa: CASSVGGFPNTEAFF
clone_size: -
d_call: -
j_call: TRBJ1-1
v_call: TRBV6-1

cdr3_nt: TGTGCCACCAGAGGAAGTCTCCCTACTTCGGGGGAGCAGTTCTTC
cdr3_aa: CATRGSLPTSGEQFF
clone_size: few
d_call: -
j_call: TRBJ2-1
v_call: TRBV24-1

cdr3_nt: TGCGCCAGCCGTGGACAGCTCGCGAACACCGGGGAGCTGTTTTTT
cdr3_aa: CASRGQLANTGELFF
clone_size: -
d_call: -
j_call: TRBJ2-2
v_call: TRBV5-1

cdr3_nt: TGTGCCAGCAGCCCCTCGAGTCAGGGTCGAAGAAACACCATATATTTT
cdr3_aa: CASSPSSQGRRNTIYF
clone_size: few
d_call: -
j_call: TRBJ1-3
v_call: TRBV12-3/TRBV12-4

cdr3_nt: TGTGCCAGCAGCTTACTAGGGGGCTCTTCTTCCGAGCAGTACTTC
cdr3_aa: CASSLLGGSSSEQYF
clone_size: few
d_call: TRBD1
j_call: TRBJ2-7
v_call: TRBV7-9

cdr3_nt: TGCGCCAGCAGCCCCCTACGGGGGCCCTCCTACGAGCAGTACTTC
cdr3_aa: CASSPLRGPSYEQYF
clone_size: many
d_call: -
j_call: TRBJ2-7
v_call: TRBV4-1

cdr3_nt: TGTGCCAGCAGTGAAGCGCACCCTAGCGGGGTCTCCTACGAGCAGTACTTC
cdr3_aa: CASSEAHPSGVSYEQYF
clone_size: few
d_call: TRBD2
j_call: TRBJ2-7
v_call: TRBV2

cdr3_nt: TGTGCCAGCAGCGCCTGGACTCTTCCAGATACGCAGTATTTT
cdr3_aa: CASSAWTLPDTQYF
clone_size: -
d_call: -
j_call: TRBJ2-3
v_call: TRBV9